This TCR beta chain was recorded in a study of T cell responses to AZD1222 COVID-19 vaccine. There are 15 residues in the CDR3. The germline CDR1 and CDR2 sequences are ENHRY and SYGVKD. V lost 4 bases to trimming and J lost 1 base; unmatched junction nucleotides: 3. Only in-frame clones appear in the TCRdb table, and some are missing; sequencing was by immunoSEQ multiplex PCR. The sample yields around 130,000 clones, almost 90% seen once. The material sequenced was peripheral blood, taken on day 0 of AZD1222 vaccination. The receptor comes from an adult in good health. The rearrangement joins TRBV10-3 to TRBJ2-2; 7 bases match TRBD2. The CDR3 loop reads CAISVLAENTGELFF. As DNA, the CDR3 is TGTGCCATCAGTGTTCTAGCGGAGAACACCGGGGAGCTGTTTTTT.